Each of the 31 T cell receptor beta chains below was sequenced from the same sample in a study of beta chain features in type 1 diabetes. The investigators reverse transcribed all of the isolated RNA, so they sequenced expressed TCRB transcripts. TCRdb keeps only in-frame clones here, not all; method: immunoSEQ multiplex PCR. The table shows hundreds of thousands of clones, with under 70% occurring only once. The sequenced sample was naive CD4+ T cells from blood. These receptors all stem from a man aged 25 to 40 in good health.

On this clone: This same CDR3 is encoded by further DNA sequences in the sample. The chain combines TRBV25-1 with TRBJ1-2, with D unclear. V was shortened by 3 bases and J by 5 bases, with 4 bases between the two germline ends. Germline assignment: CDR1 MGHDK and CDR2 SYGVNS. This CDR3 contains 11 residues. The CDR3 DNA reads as TGTGCCAGCAGTGAGTCTTATGGCTACACCTTC. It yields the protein CASSESYGYTF.

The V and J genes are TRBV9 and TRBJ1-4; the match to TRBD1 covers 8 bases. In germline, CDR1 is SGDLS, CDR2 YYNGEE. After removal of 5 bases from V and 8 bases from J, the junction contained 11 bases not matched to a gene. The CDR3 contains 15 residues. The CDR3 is CASSLTTGASEKLFF. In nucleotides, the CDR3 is TGTGCCAGCAGTCTTACGACAGGGGCTAGCGAAAAACTGTTTTTT. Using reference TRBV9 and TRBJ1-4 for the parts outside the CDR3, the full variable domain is DSGVTQTPKHLITATGQRVTLRCSPRSGDLSVYWYQQSLDQGLQFLIQYYNGEERAKGNILERFSAQQFPDLHSELNLSSLELGDSALYFCASSLTTGASEKLFFGSGTQLSVL.

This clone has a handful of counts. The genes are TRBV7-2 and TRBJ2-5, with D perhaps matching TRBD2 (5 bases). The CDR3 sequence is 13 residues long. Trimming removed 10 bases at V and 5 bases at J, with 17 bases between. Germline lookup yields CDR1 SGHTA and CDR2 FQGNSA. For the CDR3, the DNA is TGTGCCACCTCTCGGGGTTCCAGTGAGACCCAGTACTTC. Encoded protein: CATSRGSSETQYF.

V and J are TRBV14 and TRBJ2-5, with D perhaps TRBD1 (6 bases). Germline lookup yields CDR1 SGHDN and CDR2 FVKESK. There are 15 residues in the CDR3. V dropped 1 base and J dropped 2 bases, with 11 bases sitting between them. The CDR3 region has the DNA TGTGCCAGCAGCCAAGCCGTGGGGGCACAAGAGACCCAGTACTTC. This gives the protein CASSQAVGAQETQYF. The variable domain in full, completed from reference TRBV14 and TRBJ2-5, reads EAGVTQFPSHSVIEKGQTVTLRCDPISGHDNLYWYRRVMGKEIKFLLHFVKESKQDESGMPNNRFLAERTGGTYSTLKVQPAELEDSGVYFCASSQAVGAQETQYFGPGTRLLVL.

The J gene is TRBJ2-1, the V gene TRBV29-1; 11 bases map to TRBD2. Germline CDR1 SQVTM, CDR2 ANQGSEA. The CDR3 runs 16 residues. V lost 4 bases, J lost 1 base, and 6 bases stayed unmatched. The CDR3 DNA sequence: TGCAGCGTTGTAGCGGGAGGGCCGAGGTCCTACAATGAGCAGTTCTTC. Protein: CSVVAGGPRSYNEQFF.

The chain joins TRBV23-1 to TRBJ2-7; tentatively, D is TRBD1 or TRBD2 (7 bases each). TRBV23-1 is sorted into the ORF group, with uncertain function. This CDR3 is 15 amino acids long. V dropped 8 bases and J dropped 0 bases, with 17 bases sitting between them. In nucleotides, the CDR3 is TGCGCCAGCCCTGGGAGGGGGCTGAGCTCCTACGAGCAGTACTTC. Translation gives CASPGRGLSSYEQYF.

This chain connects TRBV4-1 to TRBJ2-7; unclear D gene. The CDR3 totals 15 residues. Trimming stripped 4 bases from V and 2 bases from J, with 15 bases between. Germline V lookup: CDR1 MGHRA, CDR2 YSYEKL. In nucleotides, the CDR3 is TGCGCCAGCAGCCCACAAGGGTCGCTAACCTACGAGCAGTACTTC. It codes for CASSPQGSLTYEQYF.

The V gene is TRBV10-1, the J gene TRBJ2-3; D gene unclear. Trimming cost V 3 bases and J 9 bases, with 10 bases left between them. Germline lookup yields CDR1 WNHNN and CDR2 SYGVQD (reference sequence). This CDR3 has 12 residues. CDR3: CASSDLLETQYF. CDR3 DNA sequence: TGCGCCAGCAGTGACCTTCTGGAAACGCAGTATTTT.

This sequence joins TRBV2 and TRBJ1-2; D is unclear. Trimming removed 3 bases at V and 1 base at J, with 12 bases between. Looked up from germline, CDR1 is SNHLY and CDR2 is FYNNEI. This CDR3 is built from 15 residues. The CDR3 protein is CASSDRRTFNYGYTF. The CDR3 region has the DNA TGTGCCAGCAGTGACCGCAGAACCTTTAACTATGGCTACACCTTC.

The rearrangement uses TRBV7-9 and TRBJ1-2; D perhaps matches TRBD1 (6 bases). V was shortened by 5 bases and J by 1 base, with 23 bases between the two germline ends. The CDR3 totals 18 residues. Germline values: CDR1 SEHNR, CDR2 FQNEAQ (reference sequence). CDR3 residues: CASSRMGTGTTNNYGYTF. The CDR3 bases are TGTGCCAGCAGCCGAATGGGAACCGGGACAACTAATAACTATGGCTACACCTTC.

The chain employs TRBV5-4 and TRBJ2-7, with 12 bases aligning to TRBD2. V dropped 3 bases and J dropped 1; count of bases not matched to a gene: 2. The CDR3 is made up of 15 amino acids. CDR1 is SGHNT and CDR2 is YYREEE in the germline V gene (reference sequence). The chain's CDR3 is CASSYGLAGSYEQYF. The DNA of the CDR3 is TGTGCCAGCAGCTACGGACTAGCGGGATCCTACGAGCAGTACTTC.

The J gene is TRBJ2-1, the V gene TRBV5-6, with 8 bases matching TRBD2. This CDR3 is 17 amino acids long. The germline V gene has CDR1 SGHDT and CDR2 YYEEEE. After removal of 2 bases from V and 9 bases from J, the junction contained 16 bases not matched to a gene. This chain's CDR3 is CASSLVAPSGLPVEQFF. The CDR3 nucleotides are TGTGCCAGCAGCTTAGTGGCCCCTAGCGGGCTTCCGGTTGAGCAGTTCTTC. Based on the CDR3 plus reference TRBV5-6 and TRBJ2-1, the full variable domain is DAGVTQSPTHLIKTRGQQVTLRCSPKSGHDTVSWYQQALGQGPQFIFQYYEEEERQRGNFPDRFSGHQFPNYSSELNVNALLLGDSALYLCASSLVAPSGLPVEQFFGPGTRLTVL.

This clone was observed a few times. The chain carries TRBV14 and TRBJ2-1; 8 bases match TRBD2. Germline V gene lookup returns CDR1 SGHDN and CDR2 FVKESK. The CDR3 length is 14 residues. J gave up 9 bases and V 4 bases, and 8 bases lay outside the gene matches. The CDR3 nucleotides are TGTGCCAGCAGCCGGGAGCGGGAGTACGGTGAGCAGTTCTTC. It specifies CASSREREYGEQFF.

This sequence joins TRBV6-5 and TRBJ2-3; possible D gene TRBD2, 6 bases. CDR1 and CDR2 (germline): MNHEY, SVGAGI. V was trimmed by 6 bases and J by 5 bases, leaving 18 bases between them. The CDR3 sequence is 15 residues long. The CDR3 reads CASSKDRERGDTQYF. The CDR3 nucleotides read TGTGCCAGCAGCAAGGACCGGGAGCGTGGAGATACGCAGTATTTT.

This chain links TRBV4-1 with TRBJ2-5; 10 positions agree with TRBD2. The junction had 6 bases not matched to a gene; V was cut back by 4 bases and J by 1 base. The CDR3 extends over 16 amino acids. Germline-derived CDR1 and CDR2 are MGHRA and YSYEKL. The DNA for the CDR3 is TGCGCCAGCAGCCCGGGGGCTAGCGGGGGCCAAGAGACCCAGTACTTC. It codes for CASSPGASGGQETQYF.

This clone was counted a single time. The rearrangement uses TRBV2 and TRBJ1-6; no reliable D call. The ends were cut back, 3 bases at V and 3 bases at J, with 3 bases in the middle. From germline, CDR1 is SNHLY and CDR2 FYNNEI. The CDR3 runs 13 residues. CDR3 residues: CASSEGYNSPLHF. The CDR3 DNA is TGTGCCAGCAGTGAGGGCTATAATTCACCCCTCCACTTT.

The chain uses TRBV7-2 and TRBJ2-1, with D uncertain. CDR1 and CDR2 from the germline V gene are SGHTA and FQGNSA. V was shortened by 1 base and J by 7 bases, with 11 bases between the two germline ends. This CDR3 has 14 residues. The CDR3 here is CASSLVVSVNEQFF. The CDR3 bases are TGTGCCAGCAGCTTAGTGGTATCAGTGAATGAGCAGTTCTTC.

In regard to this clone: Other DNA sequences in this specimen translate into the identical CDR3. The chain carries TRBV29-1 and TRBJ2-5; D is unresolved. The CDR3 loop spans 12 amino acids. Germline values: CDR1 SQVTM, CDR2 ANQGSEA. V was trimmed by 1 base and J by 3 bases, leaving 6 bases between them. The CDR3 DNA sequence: TGCAGCGTTGAAGGGGCGGAAGAGACCCAGTACTTC. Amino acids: CSVEGAEETQYF.

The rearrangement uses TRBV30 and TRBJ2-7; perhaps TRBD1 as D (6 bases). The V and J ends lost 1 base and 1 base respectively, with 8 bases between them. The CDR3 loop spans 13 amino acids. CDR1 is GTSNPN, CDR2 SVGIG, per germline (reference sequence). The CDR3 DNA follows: TGTGCCTGGAGTGCGGGACAATCCTACGAGCAGTACTTC. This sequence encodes CAWSAGQSYEQYF.

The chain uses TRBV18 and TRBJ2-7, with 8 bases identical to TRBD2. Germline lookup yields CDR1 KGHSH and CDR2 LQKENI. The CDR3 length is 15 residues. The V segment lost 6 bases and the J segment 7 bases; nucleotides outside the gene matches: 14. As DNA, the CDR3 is TGTGCCAGCTCGCAACGGACTAGCAGCCATCGGGAGCAGTACTTC. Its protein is CASSQRTSSHREQYF.

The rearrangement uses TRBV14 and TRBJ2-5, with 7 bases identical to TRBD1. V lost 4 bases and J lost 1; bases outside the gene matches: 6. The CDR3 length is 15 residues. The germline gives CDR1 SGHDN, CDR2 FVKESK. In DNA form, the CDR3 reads TGTGCCAGCAGCCGGGGACAGCCTGTCCAAGAGACCCAGTACTTC. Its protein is CASSRGQPVQETQYF.

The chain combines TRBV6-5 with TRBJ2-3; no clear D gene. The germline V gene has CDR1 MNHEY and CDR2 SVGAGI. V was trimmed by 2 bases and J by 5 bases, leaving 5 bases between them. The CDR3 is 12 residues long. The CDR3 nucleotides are TGTGCCAGCAGTTACCTGGGAGATACGCAGTATTTT. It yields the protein CASSYLGDTQYF.

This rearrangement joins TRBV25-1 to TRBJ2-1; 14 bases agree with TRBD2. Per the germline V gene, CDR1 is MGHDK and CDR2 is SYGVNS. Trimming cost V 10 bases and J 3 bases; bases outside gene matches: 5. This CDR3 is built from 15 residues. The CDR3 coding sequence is TGTGCCACCGGACTAGCGGGGGGAAGCTACAATGAGCAGTTCTTC. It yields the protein CATGLAGGSYNEQFF.

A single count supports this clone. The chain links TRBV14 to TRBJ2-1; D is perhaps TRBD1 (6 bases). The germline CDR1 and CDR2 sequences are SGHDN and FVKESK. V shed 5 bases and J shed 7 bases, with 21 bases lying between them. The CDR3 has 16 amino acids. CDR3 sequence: CASSAIQGRSANEQFF. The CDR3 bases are TGTGCCAGCAGCGCGATACAGGGACGATCGGCAAATGAGCAGTTCTTC.

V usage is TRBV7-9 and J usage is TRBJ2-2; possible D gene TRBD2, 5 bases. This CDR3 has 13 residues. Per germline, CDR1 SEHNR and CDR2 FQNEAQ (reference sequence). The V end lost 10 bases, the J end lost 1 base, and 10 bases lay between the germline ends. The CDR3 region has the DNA TGTGCCATCCACAGCGGGAACACCGGGGAGCTGTTTTTT. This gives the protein CAIHSGNTGELFF.

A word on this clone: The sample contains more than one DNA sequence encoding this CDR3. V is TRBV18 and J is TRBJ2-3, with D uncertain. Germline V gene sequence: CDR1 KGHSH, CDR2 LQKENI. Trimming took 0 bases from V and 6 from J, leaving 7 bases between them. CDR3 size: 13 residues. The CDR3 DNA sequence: TGTGCCAGCTCACCACCTGGTGGGGATACGCAGTATTTT. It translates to CASSPPGGDTQYF.

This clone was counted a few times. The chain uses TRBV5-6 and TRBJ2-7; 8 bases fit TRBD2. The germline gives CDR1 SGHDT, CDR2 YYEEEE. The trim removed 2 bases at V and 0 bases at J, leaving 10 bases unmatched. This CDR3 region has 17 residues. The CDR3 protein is CASSFSFSREVSYEQYF. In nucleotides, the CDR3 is TGTGCCAGCAGCTTTTCCTTCTCGCGGGAGGTCTCCTACGAGCAGTACTTC.

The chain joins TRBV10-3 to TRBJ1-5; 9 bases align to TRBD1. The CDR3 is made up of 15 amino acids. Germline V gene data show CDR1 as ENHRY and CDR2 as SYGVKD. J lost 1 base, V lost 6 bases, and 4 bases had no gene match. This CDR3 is CAISTGTGSNQPQHF. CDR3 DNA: TGTGCCATCAGCACCGGGACAGGGAGCAATCAGCCCCAGCATTTT.

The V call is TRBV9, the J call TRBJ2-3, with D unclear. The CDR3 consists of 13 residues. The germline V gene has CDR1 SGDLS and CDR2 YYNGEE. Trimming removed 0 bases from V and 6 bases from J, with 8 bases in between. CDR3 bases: TGTGCCAGCAGCGTAGAAGGTGGGGATACGCAGTATTTT. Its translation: CASSVEGGDTQYF.

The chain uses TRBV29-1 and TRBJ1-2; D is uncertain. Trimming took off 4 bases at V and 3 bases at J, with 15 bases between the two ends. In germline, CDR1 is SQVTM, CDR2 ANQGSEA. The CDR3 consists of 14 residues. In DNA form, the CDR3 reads TGCAGCGTTGTATCCAGGCATGGAGACTATGGCTACACCTTC. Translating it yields CSVVSRHGDYGYTF.

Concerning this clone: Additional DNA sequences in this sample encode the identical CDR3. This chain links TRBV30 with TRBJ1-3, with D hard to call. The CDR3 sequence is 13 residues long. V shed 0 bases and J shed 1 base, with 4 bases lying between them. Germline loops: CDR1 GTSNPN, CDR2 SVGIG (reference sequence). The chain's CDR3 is CAWSVTSGNTIYF. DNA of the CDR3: TGTGCCTGGAGTGTTACGTCTGGAAACACCATATATTTT.